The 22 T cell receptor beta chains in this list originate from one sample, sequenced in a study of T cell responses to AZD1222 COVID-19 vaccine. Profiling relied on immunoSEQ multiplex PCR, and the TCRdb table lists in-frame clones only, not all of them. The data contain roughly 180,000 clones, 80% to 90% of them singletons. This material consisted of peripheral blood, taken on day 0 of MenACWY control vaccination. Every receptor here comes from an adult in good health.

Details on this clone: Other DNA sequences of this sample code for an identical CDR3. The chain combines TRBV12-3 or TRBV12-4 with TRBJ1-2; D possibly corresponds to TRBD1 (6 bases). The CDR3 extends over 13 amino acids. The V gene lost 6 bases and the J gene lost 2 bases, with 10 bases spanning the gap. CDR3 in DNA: TGTGCCAGCAGCTCCGGACAGAACTATGGCTACACCTTC. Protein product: CASSSGQNYGYTF.

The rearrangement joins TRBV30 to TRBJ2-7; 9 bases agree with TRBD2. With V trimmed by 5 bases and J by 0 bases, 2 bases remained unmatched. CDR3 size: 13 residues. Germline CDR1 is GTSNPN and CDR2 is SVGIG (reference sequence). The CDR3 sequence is CAWAGLASYEQYF. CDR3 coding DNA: TGTGCCTGGGCGGGACTAGCCTCCTACGAGCAGTACTTC.

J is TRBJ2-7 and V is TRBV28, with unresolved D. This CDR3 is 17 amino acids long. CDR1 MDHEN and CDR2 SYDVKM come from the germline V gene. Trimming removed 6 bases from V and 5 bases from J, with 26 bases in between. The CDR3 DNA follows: TGTGCCAGCAGCCTCAATCCGCTGGGATCCACCCCCCACGAGCAGTACTTC. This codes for CASSLNPLGSTPHEQYF.

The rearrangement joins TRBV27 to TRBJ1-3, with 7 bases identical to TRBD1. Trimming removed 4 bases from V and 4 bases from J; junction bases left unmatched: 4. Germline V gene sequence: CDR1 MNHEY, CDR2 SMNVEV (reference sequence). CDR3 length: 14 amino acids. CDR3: CASSSRGRGNTIYF. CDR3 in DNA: TGTGCCAGCAGTTCCAGGGGGAGAGGAAACACCATATATTTT.

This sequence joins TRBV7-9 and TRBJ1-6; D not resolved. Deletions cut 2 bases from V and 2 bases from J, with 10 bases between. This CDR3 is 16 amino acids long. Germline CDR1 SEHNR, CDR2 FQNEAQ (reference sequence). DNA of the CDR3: TGTGCCAGCAGCTTACCCCCCGAGGCCTATAATTCACCCCTCCACTTT. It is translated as CASSLPPEAYNSPLHF.

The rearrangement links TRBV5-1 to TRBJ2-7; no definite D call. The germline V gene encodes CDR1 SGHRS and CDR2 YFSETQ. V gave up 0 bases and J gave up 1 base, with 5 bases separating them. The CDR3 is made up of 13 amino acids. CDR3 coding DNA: TGCGCCAGCAGCTTGGATGGTTCCTACGAGCAGTACTTC. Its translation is CASSLDGSYEQYF.

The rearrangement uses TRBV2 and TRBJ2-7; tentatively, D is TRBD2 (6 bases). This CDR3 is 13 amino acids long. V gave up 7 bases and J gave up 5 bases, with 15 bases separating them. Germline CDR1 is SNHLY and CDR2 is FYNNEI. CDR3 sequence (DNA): TGTGCCAGCAAGTATGGGGGAGGTGACGAGCAGTACTTC. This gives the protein CASKYGGGDEQYF.

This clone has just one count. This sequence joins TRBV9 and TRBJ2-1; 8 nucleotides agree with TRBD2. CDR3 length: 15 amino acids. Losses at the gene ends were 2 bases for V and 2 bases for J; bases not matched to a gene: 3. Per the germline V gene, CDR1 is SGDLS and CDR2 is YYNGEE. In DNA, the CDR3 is TGTGCCAGCAGCGTTAGCGGGGAGACCTACAATGAGCAGTTCTTC. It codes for CASSVSGETYNEQFF.

CDR3 amino acids: CASSLVGGTGELFF. The CDR3 DNA follows: TGTGCCAGCAGTTTAGTGGGGGGCACCGGGGAGCTGTTTTTT. V and J are TRBV28 and TRBJ2-2; a weak D match, TRBD2 (6 bases). The germline V and J ends were trimmed by 2 bases and 4 bases, with 8 bases remaining between them. Germline loops: CDR1 MDHEN, CDR2 SYDVKM. The CDR3 has 14 amino acids.

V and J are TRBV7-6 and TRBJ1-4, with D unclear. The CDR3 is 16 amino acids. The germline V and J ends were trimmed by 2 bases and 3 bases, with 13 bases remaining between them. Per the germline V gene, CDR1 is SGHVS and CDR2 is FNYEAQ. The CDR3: CASSLSSSRPNEKLFF. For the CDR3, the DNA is TGTGCCAGCAGCTTATCCTCAAGCAGGCCTAATGAAAAACTGTTTTTT.

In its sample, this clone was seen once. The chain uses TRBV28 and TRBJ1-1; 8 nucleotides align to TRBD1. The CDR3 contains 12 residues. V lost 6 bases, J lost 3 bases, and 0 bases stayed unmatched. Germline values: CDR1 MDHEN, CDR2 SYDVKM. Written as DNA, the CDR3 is TGTGCCAGCAGGGACAGGGACACTGAAGCTTTCTTT. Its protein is CASRDRDTEAFF.

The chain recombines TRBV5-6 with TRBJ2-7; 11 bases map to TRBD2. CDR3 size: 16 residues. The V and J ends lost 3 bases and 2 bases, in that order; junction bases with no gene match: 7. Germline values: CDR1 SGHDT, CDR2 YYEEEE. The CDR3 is CASSWRTSGRTYEQYF. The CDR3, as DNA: TGTGCCAGCAGCTGGCGGACTAGCGGGCGCACCTACGAGCAGTACTTC.

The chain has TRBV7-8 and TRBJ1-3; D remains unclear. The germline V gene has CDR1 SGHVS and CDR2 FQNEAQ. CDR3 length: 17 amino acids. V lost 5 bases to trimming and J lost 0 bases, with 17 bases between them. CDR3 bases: TGTGCCAGCAGCCCCCTAGGGATAGTTACCTCTGGAAACACCATATATTTT. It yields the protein CASSPLGIVTSGNTIYF. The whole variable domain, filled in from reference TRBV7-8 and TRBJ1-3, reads GAGVSQSPRYKVAKRGQDVALRCDPISGHVSLFWYQQALGQGPEFLTYFQNEAQLDKSGLPSDRFFAERPEGSVSTLKIQRTQQEDSAVYLCASSPLGIVTSGNTIYFGEGSWLTVV.

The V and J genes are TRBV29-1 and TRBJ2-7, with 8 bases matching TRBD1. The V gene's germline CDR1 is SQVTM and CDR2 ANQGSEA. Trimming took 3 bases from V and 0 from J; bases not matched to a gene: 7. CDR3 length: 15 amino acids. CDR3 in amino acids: CSVDGGQGSSYEQYF. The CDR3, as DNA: TGCAGCGTTGACGGCGGACAGGGATCCTCCTACGAGCAGTACTTC.

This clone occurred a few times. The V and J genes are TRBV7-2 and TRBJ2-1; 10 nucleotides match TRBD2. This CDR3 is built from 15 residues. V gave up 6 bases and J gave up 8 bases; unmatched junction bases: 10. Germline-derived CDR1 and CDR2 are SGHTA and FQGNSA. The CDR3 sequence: CASRDKRGGSDEQFF. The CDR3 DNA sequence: TGTGCCAGCAGAGACAAGCGGGGGGGCTCGGATGAGCAGTTCTTC.

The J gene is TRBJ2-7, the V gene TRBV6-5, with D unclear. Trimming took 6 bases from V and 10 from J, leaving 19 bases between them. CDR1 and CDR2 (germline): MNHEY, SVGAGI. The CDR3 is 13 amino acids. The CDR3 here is CASSTPTNRAQYF. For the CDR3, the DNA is TGTGCCAGCAGCACGCCTACCAACCGAGCCCAGTACTTC.

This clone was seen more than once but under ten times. CDR3 sequence (DNA): TGTGCCAGCAGCATACAGGGGACTGGAAACACCATATATTTT. Protein: CASSIQGTGNTIYF. V gene TRBV7-2 combines with J gene TRBJ1-3, with 7 bases that match TRBD1. The germline V gene has CDR1 SGHTA and CDR2 FQGNSA. The CDR3 contains 14 residues. The trim removed 5 bases at V and 2 bases at J, leaving 3 bases unmatched.

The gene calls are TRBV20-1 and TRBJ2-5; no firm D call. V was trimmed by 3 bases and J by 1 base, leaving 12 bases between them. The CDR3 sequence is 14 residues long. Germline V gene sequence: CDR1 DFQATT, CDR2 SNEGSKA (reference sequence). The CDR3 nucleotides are TGCAGTGCTAGTAGGGAAAAACCCCAAGAGACCCAGTACTTC. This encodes CSASREKPQETQYF.

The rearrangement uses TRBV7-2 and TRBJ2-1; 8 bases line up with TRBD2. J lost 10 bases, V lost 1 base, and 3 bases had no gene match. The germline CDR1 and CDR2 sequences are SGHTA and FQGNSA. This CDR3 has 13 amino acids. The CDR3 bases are TGTGCCAGCAGCTTAGGGGTAGCGGGGGAGCAGTTCTTC. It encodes CASSLGVAGEQFF.

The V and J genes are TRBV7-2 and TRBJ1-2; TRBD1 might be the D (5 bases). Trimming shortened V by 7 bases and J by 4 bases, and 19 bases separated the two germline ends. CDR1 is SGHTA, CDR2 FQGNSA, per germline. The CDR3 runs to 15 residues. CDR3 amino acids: CASKSPLGLGYGYTF. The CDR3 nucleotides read TGTGCCAGCAAATCCCCCTTGGGACTGGGCTATGGCTACACCTTC.

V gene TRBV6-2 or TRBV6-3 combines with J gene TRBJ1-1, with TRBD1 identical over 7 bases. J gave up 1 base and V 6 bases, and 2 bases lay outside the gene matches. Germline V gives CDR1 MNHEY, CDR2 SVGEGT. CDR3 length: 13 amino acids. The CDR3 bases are TGTGCCAGCAGCTGGACAGGGAACACTGAAGCTTTCTTT. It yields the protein CASSWTGNTEAFF.

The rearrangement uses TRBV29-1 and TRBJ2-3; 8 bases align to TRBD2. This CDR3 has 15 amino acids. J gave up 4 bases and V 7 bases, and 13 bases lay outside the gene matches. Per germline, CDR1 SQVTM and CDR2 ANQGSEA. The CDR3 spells CSAAAGTSLADTQYF. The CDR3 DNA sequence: TGCAGCGCCGCCGCCGGGACTAGTTTGGCAGATACGCAGTATTTT.